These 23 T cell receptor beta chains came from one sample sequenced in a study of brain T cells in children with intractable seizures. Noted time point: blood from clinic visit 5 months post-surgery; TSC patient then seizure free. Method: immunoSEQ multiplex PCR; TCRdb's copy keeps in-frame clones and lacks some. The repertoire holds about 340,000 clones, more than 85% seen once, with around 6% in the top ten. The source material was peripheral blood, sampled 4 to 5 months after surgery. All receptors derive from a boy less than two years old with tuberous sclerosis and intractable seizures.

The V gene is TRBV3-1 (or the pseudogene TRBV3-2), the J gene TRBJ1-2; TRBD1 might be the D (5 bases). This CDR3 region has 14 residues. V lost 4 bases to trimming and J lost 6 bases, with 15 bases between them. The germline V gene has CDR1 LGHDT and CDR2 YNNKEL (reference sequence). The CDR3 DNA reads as TGTGCCAGCAGCCGATTGCCAGGGCAAGATGGCTACACCTTC. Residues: CASSRLPGQDGYTF.

CDR3 region: CATSDASIQGGDEQFF. The DNA for the CDR3 is TGTGCCACCAGTGATGCTAGTATACAGGGAGGGGATGAGCAGTTCTTC. This chain links TRBV24-1 with TRBJ2-1; the D gene is possibly TRBD2 (7 bases). Between the trimmed V and J ends, which lost 3 bases and 8 bases, there was a span of 19 bases. Germline V CDR1 and CDR2: KGHDR, SFDVKD. The CDR3 runs to 16 residues.

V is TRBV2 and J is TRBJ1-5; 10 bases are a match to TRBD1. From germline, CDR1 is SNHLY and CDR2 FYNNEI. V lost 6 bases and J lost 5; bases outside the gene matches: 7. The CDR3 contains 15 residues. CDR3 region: CASRPGQGRHQPQHF. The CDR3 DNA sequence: TGTGCCAGCAGACCGGGACAGGGGCGCCATCAGCCCCAGCATTTT.

The CDR3, as DNA: TGTGCCAGCAGCGCCCTTGGGGAGACCCAGTACTTC. Its protein is CASSALGETQYF. The V and J genes are TRBV9 and TRBJ2-5; D ambiguous. The CDR3 consists of 12 residues. V was cut by 3 bases and J by 5 bases, with 8 bases left in between. Germline assignment: CDR1 SGDLS and CDR2 YYNGEE. The full variable domain, in which reference TRBV9 and TRBJ2-5 provide the parts outside the CDR3, is DSGVTQTPKHLITATGQRVTLRCSPRSGDLSVYWYQQSLDQGLQFLIQYYNGEERAKGNILERFSAQQFPDLHSELNLSSLELGDSALYFCASSALGETQYFGPGTRLLVL.

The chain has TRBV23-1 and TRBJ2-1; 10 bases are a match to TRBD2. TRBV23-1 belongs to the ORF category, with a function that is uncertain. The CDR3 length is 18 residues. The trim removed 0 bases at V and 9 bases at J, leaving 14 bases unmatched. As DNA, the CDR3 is TGCGCCAGCAGTCAATCGTGGGCTAGCGGGAGCCTCGGAGGTGAGCAGTTCTTC. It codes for CASSQSWASGSLGGEQFF.

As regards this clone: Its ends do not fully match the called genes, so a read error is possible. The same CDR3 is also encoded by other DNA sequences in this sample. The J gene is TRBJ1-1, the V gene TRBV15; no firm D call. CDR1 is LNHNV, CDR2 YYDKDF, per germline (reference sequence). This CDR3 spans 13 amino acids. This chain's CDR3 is CATSRDLYTEAFF. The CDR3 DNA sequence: TGTGCCACTAGCAGAGATTTGTACACTGAAGCTTTCTTT.

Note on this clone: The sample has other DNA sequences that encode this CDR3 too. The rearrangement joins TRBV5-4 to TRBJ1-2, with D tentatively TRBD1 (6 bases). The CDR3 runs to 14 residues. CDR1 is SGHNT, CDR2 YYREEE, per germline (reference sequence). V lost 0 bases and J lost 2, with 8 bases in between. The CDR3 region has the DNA TGTGCCAGCAGCTTGGATAGGGGGAACTATGGCTACACCTTC. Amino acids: CASSLDRGNYGYTF.

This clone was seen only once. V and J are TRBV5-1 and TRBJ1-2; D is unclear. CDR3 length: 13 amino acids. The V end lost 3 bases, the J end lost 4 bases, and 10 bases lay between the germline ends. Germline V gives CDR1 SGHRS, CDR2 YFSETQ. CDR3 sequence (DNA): TGCGCCAGCAGCTCCTCGGCAGGCTATGGCTACACCTTC. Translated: CASSSSAGYGYTF.

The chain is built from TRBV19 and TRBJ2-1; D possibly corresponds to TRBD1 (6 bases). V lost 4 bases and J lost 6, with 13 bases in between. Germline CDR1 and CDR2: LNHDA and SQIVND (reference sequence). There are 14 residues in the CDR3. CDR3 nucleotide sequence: TGTGCCAGTAGTACGACGGACAGAGGCAATGAGCAGTTCTTC. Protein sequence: CASSTTDRGNEQFF.

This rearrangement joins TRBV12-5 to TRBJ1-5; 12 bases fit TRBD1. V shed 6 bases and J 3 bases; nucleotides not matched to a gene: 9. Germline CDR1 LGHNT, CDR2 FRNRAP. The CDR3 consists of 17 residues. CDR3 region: CASGSLGQGALNQPQHF. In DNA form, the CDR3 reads TGTGCTAGTGGCTCCCTGGGACAGGGGGCCCTCAATCAGCCCCAGCATTTT.

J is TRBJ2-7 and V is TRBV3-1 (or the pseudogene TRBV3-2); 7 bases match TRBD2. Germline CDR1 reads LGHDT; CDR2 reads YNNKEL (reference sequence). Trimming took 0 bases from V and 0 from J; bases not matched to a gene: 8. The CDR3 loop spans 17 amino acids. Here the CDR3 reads CASSQDVVASGSYEQYF. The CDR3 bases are TGTGCCAGCAGCCAAGATGTAGTGGCTAGCGGCTCCTACGAGCAGTACTTC.

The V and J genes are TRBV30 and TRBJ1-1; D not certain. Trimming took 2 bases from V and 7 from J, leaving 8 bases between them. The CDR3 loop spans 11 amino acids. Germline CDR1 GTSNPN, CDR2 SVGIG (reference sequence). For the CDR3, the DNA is TGTGCCTGGAGTAACCAGATTGAAGCTTTCTTT. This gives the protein CAWSNQIEAFF. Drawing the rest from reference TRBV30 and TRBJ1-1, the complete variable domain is SQTIHQWPATLVQPVGSPLSLECTVEGTSNPNLYWYRQAAGRGLQLLFYSVGIGQISSEVPQNLSASRPQDRQFILSSKKLLLSDSGFYLCAWSNQIEAFFGQGTRLTVV.

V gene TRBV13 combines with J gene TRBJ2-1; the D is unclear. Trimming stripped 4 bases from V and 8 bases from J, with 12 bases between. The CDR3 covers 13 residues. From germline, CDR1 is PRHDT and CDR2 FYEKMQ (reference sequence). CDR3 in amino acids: CASSSWLVDEQFF. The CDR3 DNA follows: TGTGCCAGCAGCTCTTGGCTAGTAGATGAGCAGTTCTTC. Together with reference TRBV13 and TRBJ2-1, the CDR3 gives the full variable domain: AAGVIQSPRHLIKEKRETATLKCYPIPRHDTVYWYQQGPGQDPQFLISFYEKMQSDKGSIPDRFSAQQFSDYHSELNMSSLELGDSALYFCASSSWLVDEQFFGPGTRLTVL.

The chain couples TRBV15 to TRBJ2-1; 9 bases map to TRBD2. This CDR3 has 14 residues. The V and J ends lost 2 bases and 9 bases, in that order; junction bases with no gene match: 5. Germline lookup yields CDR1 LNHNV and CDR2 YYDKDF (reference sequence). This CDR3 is CATSRWDSGSEQFF. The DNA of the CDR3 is TGTGCCACCAGCAGATGGGATAGCGGGAGTGAGCAGTTCTTC.

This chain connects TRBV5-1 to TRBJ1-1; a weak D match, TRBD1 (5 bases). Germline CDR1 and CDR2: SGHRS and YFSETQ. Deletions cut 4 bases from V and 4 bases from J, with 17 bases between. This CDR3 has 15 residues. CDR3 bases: TGCGCCAGCAGCCCAGGTCGGGGGTTGGCCACTGAAGCTTTCTTT. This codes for CASSPGRGLATEAFF.

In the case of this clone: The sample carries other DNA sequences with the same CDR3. The CDR3 DNA reads as TGTGCCAGTACCCCGACAGGGTCAGGAAACACCATATATTTT. As protein: CASTPTGSGNTIYF. This chain uses TRBV19 with TRBJ1-3; 7 bases align to TRBD1. The junction had 7 bases not matched to a gene; V was cut back by 7 bases and J by 4 bases. CDR1 LNHDA and CDR2 SQIVND come from the germline V gene (reference sequence). The CDR3 runs to 14 residues.

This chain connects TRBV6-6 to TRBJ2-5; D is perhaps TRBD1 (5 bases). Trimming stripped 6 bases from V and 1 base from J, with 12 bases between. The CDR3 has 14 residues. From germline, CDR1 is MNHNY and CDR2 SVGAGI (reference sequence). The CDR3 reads CASRTRAIQETQYF. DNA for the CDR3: TGTGCCAGCAGGACCAGGGCGATCCAAGAGACCCAGTACTTC.

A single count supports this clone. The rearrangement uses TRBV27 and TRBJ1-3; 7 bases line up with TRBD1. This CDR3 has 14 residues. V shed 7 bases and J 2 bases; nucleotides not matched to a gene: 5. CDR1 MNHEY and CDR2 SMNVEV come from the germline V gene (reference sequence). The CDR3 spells CASTLGTAGNTIYF. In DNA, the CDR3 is TGTGCCAGCACCCTAGGGACAGCTGGAAACACCATATATTTT.

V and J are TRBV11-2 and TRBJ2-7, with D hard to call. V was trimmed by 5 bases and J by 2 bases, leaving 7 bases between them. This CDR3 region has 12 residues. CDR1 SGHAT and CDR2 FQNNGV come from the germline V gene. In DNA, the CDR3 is TGTGCCAGCAGCCCCTGGGCCTACGAGCAGTACTTC. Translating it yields CASSPWAYEQYF. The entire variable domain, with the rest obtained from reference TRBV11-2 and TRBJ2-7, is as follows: EAGVAQSPRYKIIEKRQSVAFWCNPISGHATLYWYQQILGQGPKLLIQFQNNGVVDDSQLPKDRFSAERLKGVDSTLKIQPAKLEDSAVYLCASSPWAYEQYFGPGTRLTVT.

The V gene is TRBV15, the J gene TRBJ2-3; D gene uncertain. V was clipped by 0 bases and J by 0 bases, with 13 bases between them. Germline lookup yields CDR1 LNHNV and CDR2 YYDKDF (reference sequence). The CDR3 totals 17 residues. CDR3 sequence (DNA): TGTGCCACCAGCAGAGATTCCCTGGACCGTAGCACAGATACGCAGTATTTT. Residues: CATSRDSLDRSTDTQYF. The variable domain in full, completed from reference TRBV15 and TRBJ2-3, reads DAMVIQNPRYQVTQFGKPVTLSCSQTLNHNVMYWYQQKSSQAPKLLFHYYDKDFNNEADTPDNFQSRRPNTSFCFLDIRSPGLGDTAMYLCATSRDSLDRSTDTQYFGPGTRLTVL.

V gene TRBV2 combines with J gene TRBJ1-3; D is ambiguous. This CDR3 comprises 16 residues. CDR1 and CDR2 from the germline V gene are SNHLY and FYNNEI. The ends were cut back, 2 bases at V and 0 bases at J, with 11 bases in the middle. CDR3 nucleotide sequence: TGTGCCAGCAGTGAAAGGCAGGCCTACTCTGGAAACACCATATATTTT. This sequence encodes CASSERQAYSGNTIYF.

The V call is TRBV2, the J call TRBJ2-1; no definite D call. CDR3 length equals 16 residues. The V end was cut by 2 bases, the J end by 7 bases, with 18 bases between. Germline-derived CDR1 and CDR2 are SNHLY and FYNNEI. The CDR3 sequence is CASSETGRVPRNEQFF. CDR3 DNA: TGTGCCAGCAGTGAAACGGGTCGGGTCCCCAGGAATGAGCAGTTCTTC.

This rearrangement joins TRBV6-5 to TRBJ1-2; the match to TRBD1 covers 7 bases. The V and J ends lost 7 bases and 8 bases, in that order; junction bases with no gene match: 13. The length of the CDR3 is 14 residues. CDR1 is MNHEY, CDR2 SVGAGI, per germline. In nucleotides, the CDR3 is TGTGCCAGCATCACGACAGGGCCCCTGGAGGGCTACACCTTC. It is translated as CASITTGPLEGYTF.